This T cell receptor beta chain is from a study of T-cell reconstitution after alpha-beta-depleted transplantation in children. Study-level points and caveats: Reported findings indicate that, about two months after transplant, alpha-beta T cells came from several hundred expanded clones, which were derived from non-depleted graft cells.

This clonotype came up a few times. Its target is unknown. CDR1 is SGHRS and CDR2 is YFSETQ in the germline V gene. This CDR3 is built from 14 residues. V was cut by 1 base and J by 1 base, with 8 bases left in between. Unique molecular identifiers were used in preparing the TCRbeta library. One entry per CDR3 protein results from TCRdb running MiXCR on the PCR reads. The sample includes about 250,000 distinct CDR3 sequences, more than 20% of them seen just once. The chain is built from TRBV5-1 and TRBJ1-1; D is undetermined. Source: PBMCs, mostly from graft donor cells, taken 360 days after TCRalphabeta/CD19-depleted stem cell transplant. The sequence derives from a female patient between 2 and 15 years old who had a stem cell transplant for congenital amegakaryocytic thrombocytopenia, so the T cells may come from the graft donor. CDR3 in amino acids: CASSLSPANTEAFF. The CDR3 DNA reads TGCGCCAGCAGCTTGTCTCCGGCGAACACTGAAGCTTTCTTT.